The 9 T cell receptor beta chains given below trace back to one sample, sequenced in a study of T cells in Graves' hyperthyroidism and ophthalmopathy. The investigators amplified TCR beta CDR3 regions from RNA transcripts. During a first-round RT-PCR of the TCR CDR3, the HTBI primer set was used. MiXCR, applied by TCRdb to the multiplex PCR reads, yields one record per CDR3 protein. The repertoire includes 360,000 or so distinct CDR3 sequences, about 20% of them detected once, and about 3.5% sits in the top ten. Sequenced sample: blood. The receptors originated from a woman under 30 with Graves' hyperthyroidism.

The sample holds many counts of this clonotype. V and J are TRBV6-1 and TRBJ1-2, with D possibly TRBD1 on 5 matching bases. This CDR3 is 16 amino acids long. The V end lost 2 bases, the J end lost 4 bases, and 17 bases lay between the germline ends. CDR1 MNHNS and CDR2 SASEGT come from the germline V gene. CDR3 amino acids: CASSEPAGTLIYGYTF. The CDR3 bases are TGTGCCAGCAGTGAACCGGCGGGGACTCTAATCTATGGCTACACCTTC.

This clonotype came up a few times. CDR3 protein: CASSLGARIQPQHF. The CDR3 DNA sequence: TGTGCCAGCAGCTTAGGGGCACGGATTCAGCCCCAGCATTTT. This chain uses TRBV7-9 with TRBJ1-5, with D uncertain. The CDR3 is 14 residues long. Trimming shortened V by 1 base and J by 6 bases, and 10 bases separated the two germline ends. Germline V lookup: CDR1 SEHNR, CDR2 FQNEAQ (reference sequence).

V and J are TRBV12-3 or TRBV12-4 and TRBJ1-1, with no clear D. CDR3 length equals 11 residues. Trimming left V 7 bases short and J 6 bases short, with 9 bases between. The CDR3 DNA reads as TGTGCCAGCATTCACTTTCCTGAAGCTTTCTTT. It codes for CASIHFPEAFF.

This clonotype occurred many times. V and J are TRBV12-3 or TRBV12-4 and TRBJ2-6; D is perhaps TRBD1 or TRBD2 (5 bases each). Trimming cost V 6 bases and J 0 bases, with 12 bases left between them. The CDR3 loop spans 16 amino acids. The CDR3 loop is CASRTGAGSGANVLTF. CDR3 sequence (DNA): TGTGCCAGCAGAACTGGGGCGGGCTCTGGGGCCAACGTCCTGACTTTC.

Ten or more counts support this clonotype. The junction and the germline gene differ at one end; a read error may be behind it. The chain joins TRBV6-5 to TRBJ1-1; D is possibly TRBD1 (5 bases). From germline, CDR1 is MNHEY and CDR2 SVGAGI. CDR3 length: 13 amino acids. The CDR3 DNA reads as TGTGCCAGCAGTTACCGTAGGGGTACCCGAGCTCTCTTT. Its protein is CASSYRRGTRALF.

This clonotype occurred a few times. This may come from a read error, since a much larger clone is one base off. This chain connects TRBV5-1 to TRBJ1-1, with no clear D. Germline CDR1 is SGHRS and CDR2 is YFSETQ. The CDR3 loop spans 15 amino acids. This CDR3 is CASSLAPGRNTGAFF. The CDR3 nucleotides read TGCGCCAGCAGCTTGGCCCCGGGGAGGAACACTGGAGCTTTCTTT.

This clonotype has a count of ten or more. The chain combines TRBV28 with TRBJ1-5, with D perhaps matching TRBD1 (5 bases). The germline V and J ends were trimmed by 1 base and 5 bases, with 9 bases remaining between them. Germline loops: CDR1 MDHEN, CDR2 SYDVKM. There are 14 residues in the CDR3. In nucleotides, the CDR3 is TGTGCCAGCAGTTTATCGAGGGGATATCAGCCCCAGCATTTT. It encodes CASSLSRGYQPQHF.

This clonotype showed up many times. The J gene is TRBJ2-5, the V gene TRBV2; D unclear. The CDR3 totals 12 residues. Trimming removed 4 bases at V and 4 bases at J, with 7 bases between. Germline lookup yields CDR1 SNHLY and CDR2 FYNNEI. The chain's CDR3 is CASSGFAETQYF. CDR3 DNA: TGTGCCAGCAGTGGTTTTGCAGAGACCCAGTACTTC.

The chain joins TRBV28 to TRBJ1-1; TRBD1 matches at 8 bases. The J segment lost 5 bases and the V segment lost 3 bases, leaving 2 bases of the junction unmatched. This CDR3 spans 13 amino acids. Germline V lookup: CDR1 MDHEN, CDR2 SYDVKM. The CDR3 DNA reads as TGTGCCAGCAGTTTTCAGGGGGCGACTGAAGCTTTCTTT. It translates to CASSFQGATEAFF.